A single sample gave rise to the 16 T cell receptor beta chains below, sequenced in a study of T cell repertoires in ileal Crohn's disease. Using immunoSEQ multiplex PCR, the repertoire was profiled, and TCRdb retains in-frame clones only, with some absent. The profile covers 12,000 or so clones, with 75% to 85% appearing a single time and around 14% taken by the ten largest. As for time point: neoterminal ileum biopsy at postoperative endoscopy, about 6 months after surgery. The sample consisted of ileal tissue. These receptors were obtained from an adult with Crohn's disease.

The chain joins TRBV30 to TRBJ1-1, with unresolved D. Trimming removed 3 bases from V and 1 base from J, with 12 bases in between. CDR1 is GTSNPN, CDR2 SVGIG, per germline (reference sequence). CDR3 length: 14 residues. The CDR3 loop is CAWSSLTPNTEAFF. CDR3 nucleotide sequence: TGTGCCTGGAGCTCTTTGACACCGAACACTGAAGCTTTCTTT.

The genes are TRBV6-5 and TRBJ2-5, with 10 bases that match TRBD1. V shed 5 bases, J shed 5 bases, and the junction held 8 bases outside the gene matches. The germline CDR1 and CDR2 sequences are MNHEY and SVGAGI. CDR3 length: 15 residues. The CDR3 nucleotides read TGTGCCAGCAGTAGTGGGACAGGGGATGTGGAGACCCAGTACTTC. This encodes CASSSGTGDVETQYF.

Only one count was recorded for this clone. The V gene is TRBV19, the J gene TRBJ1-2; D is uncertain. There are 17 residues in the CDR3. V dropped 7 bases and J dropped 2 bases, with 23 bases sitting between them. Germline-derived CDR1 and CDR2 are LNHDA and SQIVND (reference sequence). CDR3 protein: CASTPKGGPIQNYGYTF. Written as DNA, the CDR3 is TGTGCCAGTACTCCTAAAGGCGGGCCTATACAAAACTATGGCTACACCTTC.

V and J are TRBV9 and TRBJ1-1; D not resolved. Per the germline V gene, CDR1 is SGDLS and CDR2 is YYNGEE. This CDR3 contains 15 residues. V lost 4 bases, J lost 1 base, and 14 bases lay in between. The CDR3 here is CASSSHSTGNTEAFF. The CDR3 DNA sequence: TGTGCCAGCAGCTCCCACTCAACGGGGAACACTGAAGCTTTCTTT.

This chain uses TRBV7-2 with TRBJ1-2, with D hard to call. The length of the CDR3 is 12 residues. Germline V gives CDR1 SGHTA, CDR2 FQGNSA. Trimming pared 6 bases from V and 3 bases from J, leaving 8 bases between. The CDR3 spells CASSQVHYGYTF. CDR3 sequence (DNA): TGTGCCAGCAGTCAGGTCCACTATGGCTACACCTTC.

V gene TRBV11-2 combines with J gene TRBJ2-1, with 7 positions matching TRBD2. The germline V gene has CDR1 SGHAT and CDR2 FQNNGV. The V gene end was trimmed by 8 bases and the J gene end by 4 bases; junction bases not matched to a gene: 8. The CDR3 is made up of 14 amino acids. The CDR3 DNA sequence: TGTGCCAGCGTTCTAGCGGACCGTTACAATGAGCAGTTCTTC. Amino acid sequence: CASVLADRYNEQFF.

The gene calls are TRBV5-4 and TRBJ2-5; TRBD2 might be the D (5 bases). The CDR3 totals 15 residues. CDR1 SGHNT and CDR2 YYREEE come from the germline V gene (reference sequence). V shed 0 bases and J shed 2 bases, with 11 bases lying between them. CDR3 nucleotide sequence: TGTGCCAGCAGCTTGGGAGGGCGGCCACAAGAGACCCAGTACTTC. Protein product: CASSLGGRPQETQYF.

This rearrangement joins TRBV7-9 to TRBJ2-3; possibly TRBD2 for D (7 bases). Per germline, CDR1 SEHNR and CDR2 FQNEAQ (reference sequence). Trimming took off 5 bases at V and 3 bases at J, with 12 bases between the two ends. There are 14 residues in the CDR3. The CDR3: CASSRGADTDTQYF. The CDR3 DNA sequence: TGTGCCAGCAGCCGGGGGGCAGATACAGATACGCAGTATTTT.

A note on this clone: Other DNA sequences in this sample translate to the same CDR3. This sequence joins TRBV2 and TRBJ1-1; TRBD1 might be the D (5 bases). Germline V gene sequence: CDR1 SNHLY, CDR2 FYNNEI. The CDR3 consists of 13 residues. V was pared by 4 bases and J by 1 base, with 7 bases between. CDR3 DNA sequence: TGTGCCAGCAGTGGGCAGGGGAACACTGAAGCTTTCTTT. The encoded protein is CASSGQGNTEAFF.

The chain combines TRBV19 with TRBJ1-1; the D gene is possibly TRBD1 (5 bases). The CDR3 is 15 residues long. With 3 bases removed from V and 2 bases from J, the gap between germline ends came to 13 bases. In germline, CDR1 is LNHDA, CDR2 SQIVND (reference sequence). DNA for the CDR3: TGTGCCAGTAGTATCTACTTACAGGTTAACACTGAAGCTTTCTTT. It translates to CASSIYLQVNTEAFF.

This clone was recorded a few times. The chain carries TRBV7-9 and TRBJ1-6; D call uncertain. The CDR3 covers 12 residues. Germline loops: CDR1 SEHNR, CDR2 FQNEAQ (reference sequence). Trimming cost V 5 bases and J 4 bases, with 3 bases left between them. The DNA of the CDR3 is TGTGCCAGCAGCGTATATAATTCACCCCTCCACTTT. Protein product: CASSVYNSPLHF.

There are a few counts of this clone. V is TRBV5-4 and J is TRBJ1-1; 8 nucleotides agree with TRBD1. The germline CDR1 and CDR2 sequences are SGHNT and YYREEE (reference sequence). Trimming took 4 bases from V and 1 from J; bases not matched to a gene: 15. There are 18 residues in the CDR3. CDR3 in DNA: TGTGCCAGCAGCGACAAAGGACAGGGTATTAGAGGGAACACTGAAGCTTTCTTT. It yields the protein CASSDKGQGIRGNTEAFF.

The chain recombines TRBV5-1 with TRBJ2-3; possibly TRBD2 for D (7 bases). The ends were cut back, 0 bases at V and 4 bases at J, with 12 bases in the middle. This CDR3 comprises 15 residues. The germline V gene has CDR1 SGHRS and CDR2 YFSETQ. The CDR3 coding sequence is TGCGCCAGCAGCTTGGGACAGGCGGGGGCAGATACGCAGTATTTT. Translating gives CASSLGQAGADTQYF.

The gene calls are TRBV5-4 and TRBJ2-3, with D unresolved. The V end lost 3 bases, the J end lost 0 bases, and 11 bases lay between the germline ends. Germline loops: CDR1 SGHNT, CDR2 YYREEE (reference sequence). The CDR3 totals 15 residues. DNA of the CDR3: TGTGCCAGCAGCTCGTTGGCGGCTAGCACAGATACGCAGTATTTT. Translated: CASSSLAASTDTQYF.

The DNA for the CDR3 is TGTGCCAGCAGCCCCCTAGACGGGGAGCTGTTTTTT. It translates to CASSPLDGELFF. The chain couples TRBV7-9 to TRBJ2-2, with D unclear. This CDR3 contains 12 residues. Germline V gives CDR1 SEHNR, CDR2 FQNEAQ (reference sequence). The V gene lost 5 bases and the J gene lost 7 bases, with 8 bases spanning the gap. The entire variable domain, with the rest obtained from reference TRBV7-9 and TRBJ2-2, is as follows: DTGVSQNPRHKITKRGQNVTFRCDPISEHNRLYWYRQTLGQGPEFLTYFQNEAQLEKSRLLSDRFSAERPKGSFSTLEIQRTEQGDSAMYLCASSPLDGELFFGEGSRLTVL.

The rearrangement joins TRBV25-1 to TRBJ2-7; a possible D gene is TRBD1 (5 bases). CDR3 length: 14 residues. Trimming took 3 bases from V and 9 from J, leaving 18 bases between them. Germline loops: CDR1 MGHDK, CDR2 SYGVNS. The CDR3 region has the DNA TGTGCCAGCAGTGATCCCTATGACAGTTTCGGGCAGTACTTC. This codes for CASSDPYDSFGQYF.